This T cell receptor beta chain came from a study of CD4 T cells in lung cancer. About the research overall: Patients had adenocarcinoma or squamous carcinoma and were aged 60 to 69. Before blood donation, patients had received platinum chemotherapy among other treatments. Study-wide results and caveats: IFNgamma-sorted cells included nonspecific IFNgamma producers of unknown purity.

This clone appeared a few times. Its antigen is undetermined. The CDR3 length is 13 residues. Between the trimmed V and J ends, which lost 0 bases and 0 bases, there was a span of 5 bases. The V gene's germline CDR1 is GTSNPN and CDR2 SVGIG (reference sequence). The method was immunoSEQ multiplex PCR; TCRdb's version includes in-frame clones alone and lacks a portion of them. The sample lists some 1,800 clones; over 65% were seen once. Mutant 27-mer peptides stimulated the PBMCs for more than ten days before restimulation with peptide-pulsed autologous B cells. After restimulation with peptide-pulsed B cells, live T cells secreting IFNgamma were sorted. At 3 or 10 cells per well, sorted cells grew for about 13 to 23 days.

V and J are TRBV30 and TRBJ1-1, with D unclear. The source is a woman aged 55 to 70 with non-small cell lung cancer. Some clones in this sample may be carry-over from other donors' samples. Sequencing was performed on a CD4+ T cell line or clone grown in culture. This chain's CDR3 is CAWSVQLNTEAFF. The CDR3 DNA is TGTGCCTGGAGTGTACAGTTGAACACTGAAGCTTTCTTT.